This paragraph reports one TCR beta chain. Original data processing: Reference gene primers were amplified, and this amplification served to estimate nucleated cell counts. The data were produced by immunoSEQ multiplex PCR, yet TCRdb's version contains in-frame clones alone and is incomplete. D and trimming come from the DNA, and the V and J calls and clone size come from that table. The data contain a few hundred thousand clones, over 70% of them singletons. This CDR3 has 15 residues. The V end was cut by 0 bases, the J end by 4 bases, with 13 bases between. Germline CDR1 and CDR2: LGHNA and YSLEER. This sample is part of a study of blood T cell repertoires in COVID-19. Study-wide background: Material from acute and convalescent COVID-19 was sourced from the United States, Italy and Spain. PBMCs, B-cell-depleted T cells, or T cells were the source of the cDNA or gDNA that made up the material.

This clonotype was obtained from a woman between 50 and 59 years old with acute or convalescent COVID-19. The chain uses TRBV4-3 and TRBJ2-7; tentative D call: TRBD1 (6 bases). Sequenced sample: peripheral blood. In DNA form, the CDR3 reads TGCGCCAGCAGCCAAGATAGGGGGTGGGGGTACGAGCAGTACTTC. Protein: CASSQDRGWGYEQYF.